Listed below are T cell receptor beta chains from one sample, sequenced in a study of CD8+ T cells in alopecia areata. TCRdb keeps only in-frame clones here, not all; method: immunoSEQ multiplex PCR. The sample consists of tens of thousands of clones, 60% to 65% of them appearing once. The source material was CD4+ Tregs sorted from blood. The receptors shown here come from a human donor with alopecia areata. Both conserved end residues are part of each CDR3. The D gene is left open where the match is weak. Size is stated for part of the rows, as once, few or many counts, or as a class when the clone is expanded.

>once|.|TRBJ2-1|TRBV6-1|17
CASSEASRTDAHNEQFF
TGTGCCAGCAGTGAAGCGTCTCGAACCGACGCCCACAATGAGCAGTTCTTC
>.|TRBD1|TRBJ1-4|TRBV2|14
CASSEGTVNEKLFF
TGTGCCAGCAGTGAGGGGACAGTTAATGAAAAACTGTTTTTT
>few|.|TRBJ2-5|TRBV6-5|14
CASGPSGRQETQYF
TGTGCCAGCGGACCGAGCGGTCGGCAAGAGACCCAGTACTTC
>few|.|TRBJ2-1|TRBV5-6|18
CASEERTLRVSSYGEQFF
TGTGCCAGCGAGGAAAGGACTCTTAGGGTGTCTTCTTACGGTGAGCAGTTCTTC
>.|.|TRBJ2-3|TRBV30|12
CAWNGASDTQYF
TGTGCCTGGAACGGGGCCTCAGATACGCAGTATTTT
>few|.|TRBJ2-7|TRBV19|14
CASKARDPPYEQYF
TGTGCCAGTAAAGCCAGGGACCCCCCCTACGAGCAGTACTTC
>.|TRBD2|TRBJ2-5|TRBV28|14
CASRLAGSQETQYF
TGTGCCAGCAGATTAGCGGGGTCCCAAGAGACCCAGTACTTC
>.|.|TRBJ2-7|TRBV7-2|14
CASSWAPRGYEQYF
TGTGCCAGCAGCTGGGCCCCGCGGGGCTACGAGCAGTACTTC
>few|TRBD1|TRBJ2-3|TRBV10-3|14
CAITPGQNTDTQYF
TGTGCCATCACGCCGGGACAGAACACAGATACGCAGTATTTT
>.|.|TRBJ2-1|TRBV11-2|14
CASSLESPSYEQFF
TGTGCCAGCAGCTTAGAATCACCTAGCTATGAGCAGTTCTTC
>.|TRBD2|TRBJ2-2|TRBV6-1|15
CATRGIAGGPGELFF
TGTGCCACCCGGGGGATAGCGGGGGGGCCGGGGGAGCTGTTTTTT
>.|.|TRBJ1-2|TRBV15|16
CATSRRALGANYGYTF
TGTGCCACCAGCAGAAGGGCACTTGGAGCTAACTATGGCTACACCTTC
>.|.|TRBJ2-2|TRBV6-1|12
CASSEEVWELFF
TGTGCCAGCAGTGAAGAGGTTTGGGAGCTGTTTTTT
>.|TRBD2|TRBJ2-2|TRBV10-2|13
CASRTSGTGELFF
TGCGCCAGCAGGACTAGCGGGACCGGGGAGCTGTTTTTT
>few|.|TRBJ1-1|TRBV2|13
CAGNRVWNTEAFF
TGTGCCGGAAACAGGGTTTGGAACACTGAAGCTTTCTTT
>.|.|TRBJ1-2|TRBV2|12
CASRGDDYGYTF
TGTGCCAGCAGAGGGGACGACTATGGCTACACCTTC
>few|.|TRBJ2-2|TRBV19|13
CASRRTPTGELFF
TGTGCCAGTAGACGGACACCGACCGGGGAGCTGTTTTTT
>few|TRBD2|TRBJ2-1|TRBV5-1|16
CASSLIAGVSYNEQFF
TGCGCCAGCAGCTTGATAGCGGGAGTGTCTTACAATGAGCAGTTCTTC
>.|.|TRBJ2-7|TRBV7-2|13
CASSSPRPTEQYF
TGTGCCAGCAGCTCCCCTAGGCCTACGGAGCAGTACTTC
>once|.|TRBJ2-7|TRBV11-2|12
CASSLSVGEQYF
TGTGCCAGCAGCTTGTCGGTGGGGGAGCAGTACTTC
>.|.|TRBJ2-7|TRBV28|15
CASNRSGPSEYEQYF
TGTGCCAGTAACCGGAGTGGTCCTTCGGAATACGAGCAGTACTTC
>.|TRBD1|TRBJ2-1|TRBV6-5|13
CASRRGRNNEQFF
TGTGCCAGCAGGAGGGGGCGCAACAATGAGCAGTTCTTC
>.|.|TRBJ1-6|TRBV19|14
CASSAGFYNSPLHF
TGTGCCAGTAGTGCGGGATTTTATAATTCACCCCTCCACTTT
>.|TRBD1|TRBJ1-4|TRBV6-6|15
CASSQAGTGVEKLFF
TGTGCCAGCAGTCAAGCCGGGACAGGGGTAGAAAAACTGTTTTTT
>few|TRBD1|TRBJ1-4|TRBV7-9|15
CASSDNRGLGEKLFF
TGTGCCAGCAGCGACAATAGGGGGCTGGGTGAAAAACTGTTTTTT
>few|.|TRBJ2-7|TRBV6-6|14
CASSYDVGAYEQYF
TGTGCCAGCAGTTACGACGTCGGGGCCTACGAGCAGTACTTC
>.|.|TRBJ1-1|TRBV28|16
CASSLYTATWGSEAFF
TGTGCCAGCAGCCTCTATACTGCAACCTGGGGGTCCGAAGCTTTCTTT
>.|.|TRBJ1-1|TRBV5-1|12
CASSLMGREAFF
TGCGCCAGCAGCTTGATGGGCAGGGAAGCTTTCTTT
>.|TRBD2|TRBJ2-7|TRBV6-6|16
CASSPRLAGRPYEQYF
TGTGCCAGCAGTCCCCGACTAGCGGGCAGGCCCTACGAGCAGTACTTC
>.|.|TRBJ2-7|TRBV10-3|11
CAITRSYEQYF
TGTGCCATCACTCGAAGCTACGAGCAGTACTTC
>.|TRBD1|TRBJ1-2|TRBV19|14
CASSRQGINYGYTF
TGTGCCAGTAGTAGACAGGGGATCAACTATGGCTACACCTTC
>few|TRBD1|TRBJ1-5|TRBV19|13
CASSKTGSEPQHF
TGTGCCAGTAGTAAGACAGGGTCTGAGCCCCAGCATTTT
>once|TRBD1|TRBJ2-2|TRBV5-1|15
CASSPTGVNTGELFF
TGCGCCAGCAGCCCTACAGGGGTCAACACCGGGGAGCTGTTTTTT
>.|TRBD1|TRBJ1-5|TRBV6-6|14
CASTVTGGDQPQHF
TGTGCCAGCACTGTAACAGGGGGTGATCAGCCCCAGCATTTT
>.|.|TRBJ1-5|TRBV5-6|18
CASRLRLGPRSSNQPQHF
TGTGCCAGCAGATTACGACTCGGGCCCCGATCTAGCAATCAGCCCCAGCATTTT
>.|TRBD1|TRBJ1-6|TRBV9|14
CASSDRQGRGTLHF
TGTGCCAGCAGCGACAGACAGGGGAGGGGGACCCTCCACTTT